The following is a TCR beta chain sequence with its context. This table comes from immunoSEQ multiplex PCR, and its TCRdb copy is limited to in-frame clones, with some not included. The sample has about 14,000 clones, 80% to 90% seen once; the top ten hold roughly 14%. V lost 6 bases to trimming and J lost 6 bases; unmatched junction nucleotides: 4. The germline V gene has CDR1 MNHEY and CDR2 SMNVEV (reference sequence). The CDR3 consists of 14 residues. The data were taken from a study of radiotherapy plus CTLA-4 blockade in lung cancer. This TCR was sampled from a human donor with non-small cell lung cancer that progressed on radiotherapy plus ipilimumab. Some clones in this sample may be carry-over from other donors' samples. The sequences come from peripheral blood, collected from a patient treated with radiotherapy plus ipilimumab. The J gene is TRBJ2-7, the V gene TRBV27; 14 bases agree with TRBD2. CDR3 coding DNA: TGTGCCAGCAGAATGGGACTAGCGGGAGCCGAGCAGTACTTC. Translating it yields CASRMGLAGAEQYF.